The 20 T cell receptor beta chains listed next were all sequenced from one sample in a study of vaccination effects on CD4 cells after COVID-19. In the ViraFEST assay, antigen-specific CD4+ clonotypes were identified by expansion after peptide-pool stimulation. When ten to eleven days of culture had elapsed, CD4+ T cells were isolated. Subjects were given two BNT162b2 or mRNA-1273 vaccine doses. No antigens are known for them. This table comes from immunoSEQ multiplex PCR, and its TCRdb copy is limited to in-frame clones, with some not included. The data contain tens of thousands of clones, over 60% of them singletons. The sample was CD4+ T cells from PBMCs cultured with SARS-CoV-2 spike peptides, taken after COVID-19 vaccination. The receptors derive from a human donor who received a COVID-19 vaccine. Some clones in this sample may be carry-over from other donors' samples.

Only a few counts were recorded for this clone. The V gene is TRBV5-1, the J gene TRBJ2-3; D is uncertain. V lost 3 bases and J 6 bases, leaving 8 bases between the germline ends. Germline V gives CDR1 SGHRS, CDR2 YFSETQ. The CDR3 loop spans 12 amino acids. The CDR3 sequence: CASSWDQDTQYF. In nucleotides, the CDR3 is TGCGCCAGCAGCTGGGATCAGGATACGCAGTATTTT.

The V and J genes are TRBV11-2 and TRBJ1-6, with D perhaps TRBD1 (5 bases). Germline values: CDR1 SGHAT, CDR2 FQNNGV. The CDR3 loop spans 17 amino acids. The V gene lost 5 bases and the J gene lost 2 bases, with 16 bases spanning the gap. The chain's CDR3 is CASSRSGGNTYNSPLHF. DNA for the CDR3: TGTGCCAGCAGCCGATCGGGGGGGAACACCTATAATTCACCCCTCCACTTT.

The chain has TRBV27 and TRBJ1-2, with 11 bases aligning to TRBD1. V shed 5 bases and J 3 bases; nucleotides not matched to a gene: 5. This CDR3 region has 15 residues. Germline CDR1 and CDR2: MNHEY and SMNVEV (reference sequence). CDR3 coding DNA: TGTGCCAGCAGTAACCGGACAGGGGGCGACTATGGCTACACCTTC. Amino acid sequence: CASSNRTGGDYGYTF.

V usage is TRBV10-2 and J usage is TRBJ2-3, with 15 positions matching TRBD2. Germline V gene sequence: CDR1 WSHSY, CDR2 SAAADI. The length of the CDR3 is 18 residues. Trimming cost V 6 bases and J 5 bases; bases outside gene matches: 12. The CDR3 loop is CASSFLRTSGGDRDTQYF. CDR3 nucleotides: TGCGCCAGCAGCTTTCTGAGGACTAGCGGGGGGGACCGAGATACGCAGTATTTT.

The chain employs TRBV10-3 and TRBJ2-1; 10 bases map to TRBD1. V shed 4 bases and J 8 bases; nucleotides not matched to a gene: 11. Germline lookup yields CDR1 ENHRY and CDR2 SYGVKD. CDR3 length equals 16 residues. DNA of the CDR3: TGTGCCATCAGTGTAACGGGACAGGGGCCCGGGGATGAGCAGTTCTTC. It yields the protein CAISVTGQGPGDEQFF.

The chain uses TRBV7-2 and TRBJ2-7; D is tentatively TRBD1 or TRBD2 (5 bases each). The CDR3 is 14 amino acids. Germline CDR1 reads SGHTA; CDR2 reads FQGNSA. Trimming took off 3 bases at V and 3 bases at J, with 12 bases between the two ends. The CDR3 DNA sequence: TGTGCCAGCAGCTTGAAGGGACGAAACTACGAGCAGTACGTC. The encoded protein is CASSLKGRNYEQYV.

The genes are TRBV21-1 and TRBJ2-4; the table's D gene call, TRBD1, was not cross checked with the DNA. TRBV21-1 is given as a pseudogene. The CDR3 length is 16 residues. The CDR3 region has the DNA TGTGCCAGCAGCGTTCACAGGGGGCTCATGACAAACATTCAGTACTTC. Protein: CASSVHRGLMTNIQYF.

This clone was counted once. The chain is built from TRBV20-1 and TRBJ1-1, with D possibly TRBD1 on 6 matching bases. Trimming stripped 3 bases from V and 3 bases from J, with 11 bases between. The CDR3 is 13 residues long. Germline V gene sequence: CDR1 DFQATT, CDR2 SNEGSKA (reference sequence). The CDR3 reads CSASETGYTEAFF. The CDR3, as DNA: TGCAGTGCTAGTGAGACAGGCTACACTGAAGCTTTCTTT.

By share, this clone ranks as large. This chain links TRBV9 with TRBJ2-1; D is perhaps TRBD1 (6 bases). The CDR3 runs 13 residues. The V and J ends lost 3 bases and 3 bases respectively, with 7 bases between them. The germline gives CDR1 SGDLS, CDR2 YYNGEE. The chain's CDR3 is CASSGRGYNEQFF. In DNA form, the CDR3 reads TGTGCCAGCAGCGGCAGGGGCTACAATGAGCAGTTCTTC.

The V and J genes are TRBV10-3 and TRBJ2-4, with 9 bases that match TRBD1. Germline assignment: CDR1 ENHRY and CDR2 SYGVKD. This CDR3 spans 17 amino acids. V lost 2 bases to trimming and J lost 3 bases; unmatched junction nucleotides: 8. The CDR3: CAISEVGQGEGKNIQYF. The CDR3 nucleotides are TGTGCCATCAGTGAGGTGGGACAGGGAGAAGGCAAAAACATTCAGTACTTC.

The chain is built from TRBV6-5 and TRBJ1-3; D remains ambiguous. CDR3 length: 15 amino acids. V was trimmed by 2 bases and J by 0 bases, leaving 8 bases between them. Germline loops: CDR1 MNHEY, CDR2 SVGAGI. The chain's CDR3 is CASSYKKNSGNTIYF. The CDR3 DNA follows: TGTGCCAGCAGTTACAAGAAGAACTCTGGAAACACCATATATTTT.

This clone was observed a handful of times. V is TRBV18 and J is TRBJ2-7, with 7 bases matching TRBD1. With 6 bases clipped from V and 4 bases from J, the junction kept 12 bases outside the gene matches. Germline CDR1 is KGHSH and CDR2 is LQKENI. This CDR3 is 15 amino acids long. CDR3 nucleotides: TGTGCCAGCTCTCCGACCGGGACAGCGTCATACGAGCAGTACGTC. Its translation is CASSPTGTASYEQYV.

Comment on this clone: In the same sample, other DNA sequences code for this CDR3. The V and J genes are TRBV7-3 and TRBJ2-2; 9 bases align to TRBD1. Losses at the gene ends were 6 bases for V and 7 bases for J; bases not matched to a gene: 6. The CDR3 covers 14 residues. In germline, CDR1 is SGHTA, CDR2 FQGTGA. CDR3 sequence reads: CASSLQGAGGELFF. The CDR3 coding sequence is TGTGCCAGCAGTTTACAGGGGGCGGGCGGGGAGCTGTTTTTT.

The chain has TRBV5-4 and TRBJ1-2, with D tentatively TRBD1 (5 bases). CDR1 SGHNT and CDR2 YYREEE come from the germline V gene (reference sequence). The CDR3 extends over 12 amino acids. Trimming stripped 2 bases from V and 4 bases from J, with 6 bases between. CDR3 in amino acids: CASSFDSYGYTF. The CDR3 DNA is TGTGCCAGCAGCTTTGACAGCTATGGCTACACCTTC.

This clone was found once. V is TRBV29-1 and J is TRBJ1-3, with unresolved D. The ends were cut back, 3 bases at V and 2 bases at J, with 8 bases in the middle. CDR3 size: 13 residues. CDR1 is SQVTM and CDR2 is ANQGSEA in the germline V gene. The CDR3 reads CSVEGSTGNTIYF. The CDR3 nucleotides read TGCAGCGTTGAGGGGTCAACTGGAAACACCATATATTTT.

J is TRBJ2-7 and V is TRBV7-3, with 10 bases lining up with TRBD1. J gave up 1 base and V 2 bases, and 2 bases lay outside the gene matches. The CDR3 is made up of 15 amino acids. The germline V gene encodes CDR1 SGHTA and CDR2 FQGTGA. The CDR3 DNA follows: TGTGCCAGCAGCTTATGGACAGGGGGTTCCTACGAGCAGTACGTC. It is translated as CASSLWTGGSYEQYV.

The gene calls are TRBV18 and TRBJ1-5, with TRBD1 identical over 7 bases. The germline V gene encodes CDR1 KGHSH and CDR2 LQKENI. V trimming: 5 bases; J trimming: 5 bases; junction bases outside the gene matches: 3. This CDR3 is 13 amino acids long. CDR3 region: CASSTGTDQPQHF. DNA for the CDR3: TGTGCCAGCTCAACCGGGACAGATCAGCCCCAGCATTTT.

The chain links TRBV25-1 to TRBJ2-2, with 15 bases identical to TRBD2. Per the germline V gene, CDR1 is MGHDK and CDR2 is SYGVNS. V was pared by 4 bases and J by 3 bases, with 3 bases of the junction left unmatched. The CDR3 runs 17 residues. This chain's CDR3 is CASSGTSGGADTGELFF. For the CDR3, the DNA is TGTGCCAGCAGTGGGACTAGCGGGGGGGCCGACACCGGGGAGCTGTTTTTT.

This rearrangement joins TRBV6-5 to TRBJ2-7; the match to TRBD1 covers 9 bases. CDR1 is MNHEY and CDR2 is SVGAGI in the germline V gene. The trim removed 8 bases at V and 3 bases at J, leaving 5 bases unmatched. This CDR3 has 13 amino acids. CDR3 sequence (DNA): TGTGCCAGCGAGGACAGGGGCTTCTACGAGCAGTACGTC. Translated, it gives CASEDRGFYEQYV.

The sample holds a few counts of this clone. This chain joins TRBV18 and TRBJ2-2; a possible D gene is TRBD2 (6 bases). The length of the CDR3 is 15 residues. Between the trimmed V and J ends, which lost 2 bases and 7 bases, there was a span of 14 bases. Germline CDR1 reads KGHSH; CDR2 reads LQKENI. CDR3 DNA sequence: TGTGCCAGCTCACCAGGACAACACGGGGGCGGGGAGCTGTTTTTT. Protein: CASSPGQHGGGELFF.